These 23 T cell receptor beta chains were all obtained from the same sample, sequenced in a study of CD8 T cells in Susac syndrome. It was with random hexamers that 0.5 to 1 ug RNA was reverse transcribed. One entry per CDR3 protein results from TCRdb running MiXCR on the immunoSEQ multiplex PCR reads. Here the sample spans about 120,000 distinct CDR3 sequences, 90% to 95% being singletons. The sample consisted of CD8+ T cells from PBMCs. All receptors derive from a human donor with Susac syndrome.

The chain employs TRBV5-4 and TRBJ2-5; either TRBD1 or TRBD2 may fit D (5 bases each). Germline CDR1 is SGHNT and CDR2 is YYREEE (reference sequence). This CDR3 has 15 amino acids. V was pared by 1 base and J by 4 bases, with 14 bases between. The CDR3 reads CASSLLGAGSETQYF. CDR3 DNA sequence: TGTGCCAGCAGCTTGCTCGGGGCGGGTTCAGAGACCCAGTACTTC. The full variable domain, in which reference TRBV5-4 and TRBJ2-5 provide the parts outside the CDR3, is ETGVTQSPTHLIKTRGQQVTLRCSSQSGHNTVSWYQQALGQGPQFIFQYYREEENGRGNFPPRFSGLQFPNYSSELNVNALELDDSALYLCASSLLGAGSETQYFGPGTRLLVL.

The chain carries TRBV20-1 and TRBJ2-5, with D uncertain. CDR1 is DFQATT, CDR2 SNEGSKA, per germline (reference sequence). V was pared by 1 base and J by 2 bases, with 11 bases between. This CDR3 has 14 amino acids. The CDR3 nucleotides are TGCAGTGCTAGAGCCCACCCAGTGCAAGAGACCCAGTACTTC. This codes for CSARAHPVQETQYF.

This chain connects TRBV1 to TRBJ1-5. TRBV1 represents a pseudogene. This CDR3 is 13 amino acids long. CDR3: CTSSQVQRQPQHF. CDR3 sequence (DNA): TGCACCAGCAGCCAAGTGCAGCGTCAGCCCCAGCATTTT.

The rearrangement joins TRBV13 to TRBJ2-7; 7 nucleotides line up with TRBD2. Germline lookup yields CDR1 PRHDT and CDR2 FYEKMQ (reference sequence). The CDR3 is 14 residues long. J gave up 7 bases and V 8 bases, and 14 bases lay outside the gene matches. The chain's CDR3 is CASSLTGGPGEQYF. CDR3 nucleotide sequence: TGTGCCAGCTCCCTTACGGGGGGTCCGGGAGAGCAGTACTTC.

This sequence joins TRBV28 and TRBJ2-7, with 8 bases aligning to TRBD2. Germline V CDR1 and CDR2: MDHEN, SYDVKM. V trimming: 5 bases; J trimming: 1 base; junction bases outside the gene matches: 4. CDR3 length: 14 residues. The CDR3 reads CASSSSGASYEQYF. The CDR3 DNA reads TGTGCCAGCAGTAGTAGCGGGGCGTCCTACGAGCAGTACTTC. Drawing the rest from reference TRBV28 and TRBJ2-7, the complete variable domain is DVKVTQSSRYLVKRTGEKVFLECVQDMDHENMFWYRQDPGLGLRLIYFSYDVKMKEKGDIPEGYSVSREKKERFSLILESASTNQTSMYLCASSSSGASYEQYFGPGTRLTVT.

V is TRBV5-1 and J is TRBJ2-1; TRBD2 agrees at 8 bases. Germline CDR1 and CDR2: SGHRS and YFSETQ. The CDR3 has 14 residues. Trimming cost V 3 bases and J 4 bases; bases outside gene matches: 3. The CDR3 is CASSSAGGYNEQFF. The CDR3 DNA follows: TGCGCCAGCAGCTCCGCGGGGGGTTACAATGAGCAGTTCTTC.

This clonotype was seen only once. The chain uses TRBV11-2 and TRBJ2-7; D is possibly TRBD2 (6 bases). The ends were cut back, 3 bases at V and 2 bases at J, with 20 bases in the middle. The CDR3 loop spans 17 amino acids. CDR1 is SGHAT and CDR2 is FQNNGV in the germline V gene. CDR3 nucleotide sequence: TGTGCCAGCAGCTTGTATTGGATGGGGGGTTCACCCTACGAGCAGTACTTC. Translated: CASSLYWMGGSPYEQYF.

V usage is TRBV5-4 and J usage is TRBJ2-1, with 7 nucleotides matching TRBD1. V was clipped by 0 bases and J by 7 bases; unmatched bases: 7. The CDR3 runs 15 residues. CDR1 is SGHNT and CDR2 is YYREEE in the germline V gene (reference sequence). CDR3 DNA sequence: TGTGCCAGCAGCTTGGGACAGGGAAAAGCGAATGAGCAGTTCTTC. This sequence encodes CASSLGQGKANEQFF.

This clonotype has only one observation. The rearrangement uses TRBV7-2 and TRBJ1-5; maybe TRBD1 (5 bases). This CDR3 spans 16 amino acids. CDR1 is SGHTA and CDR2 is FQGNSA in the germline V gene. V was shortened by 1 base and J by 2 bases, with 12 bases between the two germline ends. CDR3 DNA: TGTGCCAGCAGCTTAGGTTGGCAGGGTGGCAATCAGCCCCAGCATTTT. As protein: CASSLGWQGGNQPQHF.

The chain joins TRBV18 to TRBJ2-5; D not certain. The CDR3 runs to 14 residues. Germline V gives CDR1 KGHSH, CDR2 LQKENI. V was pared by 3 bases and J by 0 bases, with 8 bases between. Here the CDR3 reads CASSPFSDQETQYF. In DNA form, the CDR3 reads TGTGCCAGCTCACCCTTCTCGGACCAAGAGACCCAGTACTTC.

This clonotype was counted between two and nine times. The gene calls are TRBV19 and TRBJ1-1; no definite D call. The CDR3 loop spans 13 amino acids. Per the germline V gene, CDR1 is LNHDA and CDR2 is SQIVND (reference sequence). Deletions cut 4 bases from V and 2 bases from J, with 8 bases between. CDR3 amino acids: CASSTDGNTEAFF. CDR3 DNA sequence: TGTGCCAGTAGTACGGACGGTAACACTGAAGCTTTCTTT.

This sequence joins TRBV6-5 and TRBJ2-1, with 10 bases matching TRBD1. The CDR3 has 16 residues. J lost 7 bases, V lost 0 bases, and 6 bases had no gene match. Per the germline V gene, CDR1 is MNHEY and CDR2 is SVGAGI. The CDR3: CASSYSRQGARNEQFF. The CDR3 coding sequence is TGTGCCAGCAGTTACTCCAGACAGGGGGCGCGGAATGAGCAGTTCTTC.

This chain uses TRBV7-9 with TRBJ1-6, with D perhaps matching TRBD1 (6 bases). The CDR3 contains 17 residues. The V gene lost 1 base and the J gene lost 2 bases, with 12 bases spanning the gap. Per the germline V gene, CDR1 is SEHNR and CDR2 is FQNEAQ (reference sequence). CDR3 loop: CASSLVGRGTYNSPLHF. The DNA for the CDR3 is TGTGCCAGCAGCTTAGTGGGCAGGGGTACCTATAATTCACCCCTCCACTTT. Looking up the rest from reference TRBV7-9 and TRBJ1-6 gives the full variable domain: DTGVSQNPRHKITKRGQNVTFRCDPISEHNRLYWYRQTLGQGPEFLTYFQNEAQLEKSRLLSDRFSAERPKGSFSTLEIQRTEQGDSAMYLCASSLVGRGTYNSPLHFGNGTRLTVT.

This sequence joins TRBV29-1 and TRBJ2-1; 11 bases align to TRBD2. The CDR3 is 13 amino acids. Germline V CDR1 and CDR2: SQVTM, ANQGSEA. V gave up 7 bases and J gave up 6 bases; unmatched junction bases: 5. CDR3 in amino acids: CSGVAGGLNEQFF. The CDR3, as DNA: TGCAGCGGGGTAGCGGGGGGGCTCAATGAGCAGTTCTTC.

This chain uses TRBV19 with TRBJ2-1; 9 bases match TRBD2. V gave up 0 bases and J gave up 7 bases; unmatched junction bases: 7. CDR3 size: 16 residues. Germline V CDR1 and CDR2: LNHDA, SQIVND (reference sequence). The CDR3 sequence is CASSIDIGGRENEQFF. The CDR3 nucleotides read TGTGCCAGTAGTATAGATATTGGCGGGAGGGAAAATGAGCAGTTCTTC.

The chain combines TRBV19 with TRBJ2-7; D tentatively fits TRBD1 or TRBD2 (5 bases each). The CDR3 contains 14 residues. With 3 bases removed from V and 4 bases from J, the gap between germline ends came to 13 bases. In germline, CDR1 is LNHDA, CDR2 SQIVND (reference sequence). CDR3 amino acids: CASSIQIGAYEQYF. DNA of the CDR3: TGTGCCAGTAGTATTCAGATCGGGGCGTACGAGCAGTACTTC. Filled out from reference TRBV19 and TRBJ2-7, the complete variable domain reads DGGITQSPKYLFRKEGQNVTLSCEQNLNHDAMYWYRQDPGQGLRLIYYSQIVNDFQKGDIAEGYSVSREKKESFPLTVTSAQKNPTAFYLCASSIQIGAYEQYFGPGTRLTVT.

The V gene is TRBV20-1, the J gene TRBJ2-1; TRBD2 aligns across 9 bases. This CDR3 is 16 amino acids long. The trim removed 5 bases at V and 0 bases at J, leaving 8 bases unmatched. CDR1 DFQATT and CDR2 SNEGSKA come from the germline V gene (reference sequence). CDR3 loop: CSAPEAGGSSYNEQFF. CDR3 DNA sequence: TGCAGTGCTCCCGAGGCGGGAGGGAGCTCCTACAATGAGCAGTTCTTC.

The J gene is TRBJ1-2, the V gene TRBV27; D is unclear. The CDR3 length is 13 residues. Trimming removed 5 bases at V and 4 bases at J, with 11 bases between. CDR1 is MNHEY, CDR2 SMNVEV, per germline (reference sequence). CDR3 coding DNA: TGTGCCAGCAGTCCACCTTCGGGCTATGGCTACACCTTC. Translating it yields CASSPPSGYGYTF.

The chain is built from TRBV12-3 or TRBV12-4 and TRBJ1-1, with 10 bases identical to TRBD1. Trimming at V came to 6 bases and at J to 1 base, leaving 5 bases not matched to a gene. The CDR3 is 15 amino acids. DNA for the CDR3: TGTGCCAGCAGCGGGACAGGGGAGAAGAACACTGAAGCTTTCTTT. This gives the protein CASSGTGEKNTEAFF.

CDR3 loop: CSAREREGVYEQFF. In DNA, the CDR3 is TGCAGTGCTAGGGAGCGGGAGGGAGTCTATGAGCAGTTCTTC. This rearrangement joins TRBV20-1 to TRBJ2-1; 10 bases fit TRBD2. CDR3 length equals 14 residues. Looked up from germline, CDR1 is DFQATT and CDR2 is SNEGSKA (reference sequence). Germline trimming cut 3 bases from V and 8 bases from J; bases unmatched to any gene: 7.

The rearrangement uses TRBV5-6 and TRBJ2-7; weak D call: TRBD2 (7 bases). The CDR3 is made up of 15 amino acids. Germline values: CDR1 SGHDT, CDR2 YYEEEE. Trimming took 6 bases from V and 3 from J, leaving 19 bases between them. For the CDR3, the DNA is TGTGCCAGCACACCCAGGGGAGGGTTGATCTACGAGCAGTACTTC. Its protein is CASTPRGGLIYEQYF. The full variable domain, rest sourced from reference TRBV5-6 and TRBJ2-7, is DAGVTQSPTHLIKTRGQQVTLRCSPKSGHDTVSWYQQALGQGPQFIFQYYEEEERQRGNFPDRFSGHQFPNYSSELNVNALLLGDSALYLCASTPRGGLIYEQYFGPGTRLTVT.

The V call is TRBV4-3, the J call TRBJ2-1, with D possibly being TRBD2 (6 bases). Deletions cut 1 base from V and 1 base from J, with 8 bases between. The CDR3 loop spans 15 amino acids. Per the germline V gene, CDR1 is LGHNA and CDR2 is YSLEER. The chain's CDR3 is CASSQASESYNEQFF. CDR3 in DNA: TGCGCCAGCAGCCAAGCTAGCGAGTCCTACAATGAGCAGTTCTTC.

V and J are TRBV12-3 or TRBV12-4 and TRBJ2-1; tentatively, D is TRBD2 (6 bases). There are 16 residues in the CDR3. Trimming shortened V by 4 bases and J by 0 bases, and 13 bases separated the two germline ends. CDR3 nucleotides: TGTGCCAGCAGTTCCCCAGCGGGTTTCTCCTACAATGAGCAGTTCTTC. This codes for CASSSPAGFSYNEQFF.